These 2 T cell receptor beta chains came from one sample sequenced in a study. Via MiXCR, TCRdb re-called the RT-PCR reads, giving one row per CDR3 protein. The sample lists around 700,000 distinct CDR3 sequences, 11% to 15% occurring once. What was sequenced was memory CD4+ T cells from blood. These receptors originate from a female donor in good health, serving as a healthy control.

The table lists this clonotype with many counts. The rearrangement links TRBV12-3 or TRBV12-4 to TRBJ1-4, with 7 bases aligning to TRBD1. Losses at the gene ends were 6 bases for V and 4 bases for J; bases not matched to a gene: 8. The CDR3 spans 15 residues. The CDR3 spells CASSLGGQLNEKLFF. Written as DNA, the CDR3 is TGTGCCAGCAGCTTGGGGGGACAGCTTAATGAAAAACTGTTTTTT.

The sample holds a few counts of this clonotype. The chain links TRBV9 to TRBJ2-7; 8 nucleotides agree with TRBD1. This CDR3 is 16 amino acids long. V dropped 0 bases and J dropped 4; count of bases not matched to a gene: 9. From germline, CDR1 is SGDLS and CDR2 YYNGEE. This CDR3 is CASSVGSGQGVYEQYF. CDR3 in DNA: TGTGCCAGCAGCGTAGGTAGTGGACAGGGTGTTTACGAGCAGTACTTC.